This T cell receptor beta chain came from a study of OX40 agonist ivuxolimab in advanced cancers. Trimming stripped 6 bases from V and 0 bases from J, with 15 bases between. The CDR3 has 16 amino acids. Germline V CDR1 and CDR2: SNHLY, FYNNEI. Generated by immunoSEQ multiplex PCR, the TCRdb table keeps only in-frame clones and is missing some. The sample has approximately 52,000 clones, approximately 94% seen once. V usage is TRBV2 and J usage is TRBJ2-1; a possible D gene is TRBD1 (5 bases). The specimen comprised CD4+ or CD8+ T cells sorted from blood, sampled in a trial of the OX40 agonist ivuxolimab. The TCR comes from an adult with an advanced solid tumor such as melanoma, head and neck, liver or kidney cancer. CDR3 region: CASSARVTGSYNEQFF. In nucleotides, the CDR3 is TGTGCCAGCAGCGCCCGGGTCACAGGCTCCTACAATGAGCAGTTCTTC.